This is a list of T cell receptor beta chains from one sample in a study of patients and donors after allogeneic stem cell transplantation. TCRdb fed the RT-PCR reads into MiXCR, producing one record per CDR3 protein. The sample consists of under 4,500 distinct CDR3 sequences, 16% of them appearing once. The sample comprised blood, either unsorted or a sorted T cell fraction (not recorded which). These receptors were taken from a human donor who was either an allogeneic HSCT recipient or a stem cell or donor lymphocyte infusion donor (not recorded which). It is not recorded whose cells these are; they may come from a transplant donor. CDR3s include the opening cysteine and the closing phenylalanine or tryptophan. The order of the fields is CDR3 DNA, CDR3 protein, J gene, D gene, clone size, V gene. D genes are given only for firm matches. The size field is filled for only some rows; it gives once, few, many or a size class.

DNA: TGTGCCAGCATCTTACCGGGACCCCGAGTCCGCTATGGCTACACCTTC
CDR3: CASILPGPRVRYGYTF
J: TRBJ1-2
D: .
size: many
V: TRBV7-2

DNA: TGTGCCAGCAGCCCCAGGGGACTAGCGGGTTCCACAGATACGCAGTATTTT
CDR3: CASSPRGLAGSTDTQYF
J: TRBJ2-3
D: TRBD2
size: .
V: TRBV7-6

DNA: TGCAGCGTTGTAGGGTCAGCCAGGGGAGAGACCCAGTACTTC
CDR3: CSVVGSARGETQYF
J: TRBJ2-5
D: .
size: many
V: TRBV29-1

DNA: TGCGCCAGCAGCTTGCAGCCCGCGAACACCGGGGAGCTGTTTTTT
CDR3: CASSLQPANTGELFF
J: TRBJ2-2
D: .
size: .
V: TRBV5-1

DNA: TGTGCCAGTAGTAAAGGTGGACCGGGACTGCGAGTACCCCGGCGGCAGTTCTTC
CDR3: CASSKGGPGLRVPRRQFF
J: TRBJ2-1
D: .
size: .
V: TRBV19

DNA: TGCAGTGCCGGAGCTAGCAATCAGCCCCAGCATTTT
CDR3: CSAGASNQPQHF
J: TRBJ1-5
D: .
size: medium-sized
V: TRBV20-1

DNA: TGCGCCAGCAGCTTGGCCAAGGGGGTCCACGAGCAGTACTTC
CDR3: CASSLAKGVHEQYF
J: TRBJ2-7
D: .
size: .
V: TRBV5-1

DNA: TGTGCCAGCAGCCCTGGGACAGGGGGCCGCTATGGCTACACCTTC
CDR3: CASSPGTGGRYGYTF
J: TRBJ1-2
D: TRBD1
size: few
V: TRBV5-6

DNA: TGTGCCAGCAGCTACCAGGAGGGCCTGACAGATACGCAGTATTTT
CDR3: CASSYQEGLTDTQYF
J: TRBJ2-3
D: .
size: few
V: TRBV2

DNA: TGCGCCAGCAGCCGGACAGGGAAGCCTTATAATTCACCCCTCCACTTT
CDR3: CASSRTGKPYNSPLHF
J: TRBJ1-6
D: TRBD1
size: few
V: TRBV5-1

DNA: TGTGCCAGCTCACGGATCTCGGGGAACTCTGGAAACACCATATATTTT
CDR3: CASSRISGNSGNTIYF
J: TRBJ1-3
D: .
size: few
V: TRBV18

DNA: TGCGCCAGCAGCAACGGACTAGCGGCGCCTAATGAGCAGTTCTTC
CDR3: CASSNGLAAPNEQFF
J: TRBJ2-1
D: TRBD2
size: few
V: TRBV5-1

DNA: TGTGCCAGCAGCTTGCCAGGGCCTTTCTCACCCCTCCACTTT
CDR3: CASSLPGPFSPLHF
J: TRBJ1-6
D: .
size: few
V: TRBV5-4

DNA: TGCAGTGCTACTACAGGGGCCGAGCAGTACTTC
CDR3: CSATTGAEQYF
J: TRBJ2-7
D: TRBD1
size: many
V: TRBV20-1

DNA: TGTGCCATCAGTGAGTCGATAAGGGTCTGGGCCGAAGCTTTCTTT
CDR3: CAISESIRVWAEAFF
J: TRBJ1-1
D: .
size: .
V: TRBV10-3

DNA: TGTGCCAGCAGCTTGACAGGAGCTGAAAAACTGTTTTTT
CDR3: CASSLTGAEKLFF
J: TRBJ1-4
D: .
size: .
V: TRBV7-9

DNA: TGCAGTGCTAGAGAAAGCCGAAATCAGCCCCAGCATTTT
CDR3: CSARESRNQPQHF
J: TRBJ1-5
D: .
size: medium-sized
V: TRBV20-1

DNA: TGTGCCAGCAGCGTGCACGGACAGTTATTTAATCAGCCCCAGCATTTT
CDR3: CASSVHGQLFNQPQHF
J: TRBJ1-5
D: .
size: .
V: TRBV16

DNA: TGTGCCATCAGAGGGACAGGGCTTTCCTATGGCTACACCTTC
CDR3: CAIRGTGLSYGYTF
J: TRBJ1-2
D: TRBD1
size: .
V: TRBV10-3

DNA: TGTGCCAGCAGCTTGGGGACTAGCGGGATCCAAGAGACCCAGTACTTC
CDR3: CASSLGTSGIQETQYF
J: TRBJ2-5
D: TRBD2
size: few
V: TRBV11-3

DNA: TGTGCCAGCTCGCGGGGGGGAGGCCGCGTCTACAATGAGCAGTTCTTC
CDR3: CASSRGGGRVYNEQFF
J: TRBJ2-1
D: TRBD2
size: .
V: TRBV18

DNA: TGTGCCAGCAGCAAATGGGTTAGGGACAATGAGCAGTTCTTC
CDR3: CASSKWVRDNEQFF
J: TRBJ2-1
D: .
size: many
V: TRBV6-5